Listed here are 10 T cell receptor beta chains from one sample, sequenced in a study of T cell clones after liver transplantation. Libraries were prepared by immunoSEQ multiplex PCR; TCRdb keeps only in-frame clonotypes and omits some of them. Of about 21,000 clones in the sample, over 85% were seen once. The input for sequencing was CD8+ T cells from blood, taken about 25 months after liver transplant. The receptors come from a human patient who received a liver transplant. Some T cells may trace back to the graft donor.

As concerns this clone: Within the sample, other DNA sequences also encode this same CDR3. V usage is TRBV7-9 and J usage is TRBJ2-7; D remains ambiguous. Germline-derived CDR1 and CDR2 are SEHNR and FQNEAQ (reference sequence). Trimming removed 1 base at V and 3 bases at J, with 7 bases between. This CDR3 comprises 13 residues. The CDR3 nucleotides are TGTGCCAGCAGCTTAGGGCCAAACTACGAGCAGTACTTC. As protein: CASSLGPNYEQYF. The full variable domain, rest sourced from reference TRBV7-9 and TRBJ2-7, is DTGVSQNPRHKITKRGQNVTFRCDPISEHNRLYWYRQTLGQGPEFLTYFQNEAQLEKSRLLSDRFSAERPKGSFSTLEIQRTEQGDSAMYLCASSLGPNYEQYFGPGTRLTVT.

The chain couples TRBV28 to TRBJ2-2; no firm D call. Germline CDR1 is MDHEN and CDR2 is SYDVKM. Trimming left V 4 bases short and J 2 bases short, with 14 bases between. The CDR3 consists of 16 residues. For the CDR3, the DNA is TGTGCCAGCAGTTCCCATTCCGCCCCCAACACCGGGGAGCTGTTTTTT. This translates into CASSSHSAPNTGELFF.

The chain has TRBV28 and TRBJ1-1; D is unclear. The CDR3 contains 13 residues. Trimming shortened V by 3 bases and J by 1 base, and 6 bases separated the two germline ends. Germline V CDR1 and CDR2: MDHEN, SYDVKM. The CDR3 region is CASSLLGNTEAFF. The CDR3 nucleotides read TGTGCCAGCAGTTTGCTAGGGAACACTGAAGCTTTCTTT.

This clone has a handful of counts. The chain employs TRBV9 and TRBJ1-2; 7 nucleotides match TRBD1. V shed 5 bases and J 7 bases; nucleotides not matched to a gene: 2. The CDR3 covers 11 residues. CDR1 is SGDLS, CDR2 YYNGEE, per germline. The CDR3 nucleotides are TGTGCCAGCAGGGCAGGGGGTGGCTACACCTTC. It yields the protein CASRAGGGYTF. Supplemented by reference TRBV9 and TRBJ1-2, the full variable domain reads DSGVTQTPKHLITATGQRVTLRCSPRSGDLSVYWYQQSLDQGLQFLIQYYNGEERAKGNILERFSAQQFPDLHSELNLSSLELGDSALYFCASRAGGGYTFGSGTRLTVV.

This clone was observed a single time. The V call is TRBV2, the J call TRBJ1-3; D is undetermined. The CDR3 sequence is 15 residues long. V lost 3 bases and J 0 bases, leaving 9 bases between the germline ends. CDR1 SNHLY and CDR2 FYNNEI come from the germline V gene. The CDR3: CASSERRLSGNTIYF. The CDR3 nucleotides are TGTGCCAGCAGTGAGAGGCGCCTCTCTGGAAACACCATATATTTT.

In this sample, this clone turned up once. The chain combines TRBV11-2 with TRBJ2-2; 8 positions match TRBD1. Per germline, CDR1 SGHAT and CDR2 FQNNGV. The CDR3 totals 16 residues. The V segment lost 3 bases and the J segment 3 bases; nucleotides outside the gene matches: 6. The CDR3 region is CASSFPRGLDTGELFF. The CDR3 DNA is TGTGCCAGCAGCTTCCCCAGGGGGCTGGACACCGGGGAGCTGTTTTTT.

The genes are TRBV7-9 and TRBJ2-7; D is perhaps TRBD1 or TRBD2 (5 bases each). Germline CDR1 is SEHNR and CDR2 is FQNEAQ (reference sequence). Trimming took off 5 bases at V and 0 bases at J, with 20 bases between the two ends. This CDR3 has 17 residues. The CDR3 region is CASSPKMGDGDSYEQYF. For the CDR3, the DNA is TGTGCCAGCAGCCCAAAAATGGGGGATGGGGACTCCTACGAGCAGTACTTC. Supplemented by reference TRBV7-9 and TRBJ2-7, the full variable domain reads DTGVSQNPRHKITKRGQNVTFRCDPISEHNRLYWYRQTLGQGPEFLTYFQNEAQLEKSRLLSDRFSAERPKGSFSTLEIQRTEQGDSAMYLCASSPKMGDGDSYEQYFGPGTRLTVT.

This rearrangement joins TRBV9 to TRBJ2-1, with 14 bases fitting TRBD2. The J segment lost 0 bases and the V segment lost 3 bases, leaving 2 bases of the junction unmatched. CDR1 and CDR2 from the germline V gene are SGDLS and YYNGEE. The CDR3 has 17 amino acids. CDR3 loop: CASSGTSGRSSYNEQFF. The CDR3, as DNA: TGTGCCAGCAGCGGGACTAGCGGGAGGTCCTCCTACAATGAGCAGTTCTTC.

The gene calls are TRBV2 and TRBJ2-1; D tentatively fits TRBD1 or TRBD2 (5 bases each). CDR3 length equals 14 residues. The germline CDR1 and CDR2 sequences are SNHLY and FYNNEI. V shed 9 bases and J shed 1 base, with 13 bases lying between them. The CDR3 region has the DNA TGTGCCAGTCCCGGGGCAGGTTCCTACAATGAGCAGTTCTTC. Its protein is CASPGAGSYNEQFF.

The chain joins TRBV27 to TRBJ2-1, with D possibly matching TRBD2 (6 bases). CDR3 size: 16 residues. Per germline, CDR1 MNHEY and CDR2 SMNVEV (reference sequence). Trimming pared 10 bases from V and 3 bases from J, leaving 22 bases between. DNA of the CDR3: TGTGCCACCCCAAAAAGGGGCGGGATTCTCTACAATGAGCAGTTCTTC. Amino acids: CATPKRGGILYNEQFF.